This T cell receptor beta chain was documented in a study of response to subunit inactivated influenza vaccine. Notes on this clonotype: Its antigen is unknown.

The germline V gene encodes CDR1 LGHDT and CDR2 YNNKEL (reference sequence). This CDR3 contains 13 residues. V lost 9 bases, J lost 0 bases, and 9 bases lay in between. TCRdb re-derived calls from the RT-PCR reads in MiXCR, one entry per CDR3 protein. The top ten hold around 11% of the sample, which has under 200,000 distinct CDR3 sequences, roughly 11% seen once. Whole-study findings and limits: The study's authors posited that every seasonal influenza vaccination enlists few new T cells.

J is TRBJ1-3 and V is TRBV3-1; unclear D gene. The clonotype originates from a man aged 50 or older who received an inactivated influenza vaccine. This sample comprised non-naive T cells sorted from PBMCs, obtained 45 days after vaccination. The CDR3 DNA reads TGTGCCAGTTTAGCAGACTCTGGAAACACCATATATTTT. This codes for CASLADSGNTIYF.